The 3 T cell receptor beta chains presented below share a single source sample, sequenced in a study of shared T cell receptors in the human thymus (dated by TCRdb to the early 2020s). Library prep was done by the immunoSEQ multiplex PCR assay. TCRdb retrieved this table from immuneACCESS and kept in-frame rearrangements only. Not all clones are present; in checked studies, unresolved V genes account for under half, and no reason is known for the remainder. In this sample the table shows 700,000 or so clones, 70% to 90% of which occur a single time. Roughly 0.01% of the sample comes from the top ten. This same sample was also part of a study on human thymus T cells.

The sample taken for sequencing was thymocytes. Every receptor here comes from a girl younger than two with a congenital heart defect. Donor details come from another sample of the same person, matched by shared clones.

The rearrangement links TRBV5-1 to TRBJ1-4; D is perhaps TRBD1 (5 bases). The CDR3 length is 14 residues. V was shortened by 1 base and J by 4 bases, with 8 bases between the two germline ends. CDR1 is SGHRS and CDR2 is YFSETQ in the germline V gene. The CDR3 DNA reads as TGCGCCAGCAGCTTGCAGACAGATAATGAAAAACTGTTTTTT. Translated, it gives CASSLQTDNEKLFF.

This sequence joins TRBV10-2 and TRBJ1-2, with 7 bases identical to TRBD1. The CDR3 covers 14 residues. With V trimmed by 11 bases and J by 4 bases, 13 bases remained unmatched. Looked up from germline, CDR1 is WSHSY and CDR2 is SAAADI. The DNA for the CDR3 is TGCGCCTCAAACGACAGGGATCAGGGCTATGGCTACACCTTC. Translated: CASNDRDQGYGYTF.

J is TRBJ1-6 and V is TRBV10-2; maybe TRBD1 (5 bases). V was pared by 4 bases and J by 4 bases, with 20 bases between. CDR1 is WSHSY and CDR2 is SAAADI in the germline V gene. The CDR3 is made up of 18 amino acids. The CDR3 sequence is CASSGTSGTEAYNSPLHF. The CDR3 DNA is TGCGCCAGCAGTGGAACCTCCGGGACTGAAGCTTATAATTCACCCCTCCACTTT.